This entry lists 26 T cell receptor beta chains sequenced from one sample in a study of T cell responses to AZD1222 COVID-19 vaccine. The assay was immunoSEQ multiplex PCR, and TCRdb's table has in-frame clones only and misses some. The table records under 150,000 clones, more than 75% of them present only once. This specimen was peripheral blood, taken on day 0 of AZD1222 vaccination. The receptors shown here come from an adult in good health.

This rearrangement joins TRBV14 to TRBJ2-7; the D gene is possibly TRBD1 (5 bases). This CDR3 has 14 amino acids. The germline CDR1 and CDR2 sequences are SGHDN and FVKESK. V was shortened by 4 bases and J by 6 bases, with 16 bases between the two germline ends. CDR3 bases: TGTGCCAGCAGCCTTGCCCAGGGTCCGGGCGAGCAGTACTTC. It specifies CASSLAQGPGEQYF.

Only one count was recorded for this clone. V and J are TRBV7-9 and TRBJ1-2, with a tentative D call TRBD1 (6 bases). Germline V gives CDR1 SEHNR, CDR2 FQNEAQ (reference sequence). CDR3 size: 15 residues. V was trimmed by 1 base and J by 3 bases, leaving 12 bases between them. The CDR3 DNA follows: TGTGCCAGCAGCTTAGTGACAGGTCCTCACTATGGCTACACCTTC. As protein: CASSLVTGPHYGYTF.

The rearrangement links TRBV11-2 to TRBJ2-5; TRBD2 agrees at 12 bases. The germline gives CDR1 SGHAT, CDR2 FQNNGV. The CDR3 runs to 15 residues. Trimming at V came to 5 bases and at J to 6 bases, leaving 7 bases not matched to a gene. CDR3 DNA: TGTGCCAGCAGCCTACTAGCGGGGGGAGGGAAGACCCAGTACTTC. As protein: CASSLLAGGGKTQYF.

The CDR3, as DNA: TGCGCCAGCAGCTTGGTCGGACAGGCCGATGGCTACACCTTC. It encodes CASSLVGQADGYTF. V usage is TRBV5-1 and J usage is TRBJ1-2; 7 bases line up with TRBD1. The CDR3 has 14 residues. V shed 0 bases, J shed 6 bases, and the junction held 5 bases outside the gene matches. Germline V gene lookup returns CDR1 SGHRS and CDR2 YFSETQ. Full variable domain (missing parts from reference TRBV5-1 and TRBJ1-2): KAGVTQTPRYLIKTRGQQVTLSCSPISGHRSVSWYQQTPGQGLQFLFEYFSETQRNKGNFPGRFSGRQFSNSRSEMNVSTLELGDSALYLCASSLVGQADGYTFGSGTRLTVV.

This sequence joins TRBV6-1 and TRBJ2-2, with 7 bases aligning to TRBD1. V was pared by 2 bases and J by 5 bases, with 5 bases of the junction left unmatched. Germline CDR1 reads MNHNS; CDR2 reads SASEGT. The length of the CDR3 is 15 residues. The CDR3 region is CASSERGRGTGELFF. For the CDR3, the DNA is TGTGCCAGCAGTGAAAGGGGGCGCGGGACCGGGGAGCTGTTTTTT.

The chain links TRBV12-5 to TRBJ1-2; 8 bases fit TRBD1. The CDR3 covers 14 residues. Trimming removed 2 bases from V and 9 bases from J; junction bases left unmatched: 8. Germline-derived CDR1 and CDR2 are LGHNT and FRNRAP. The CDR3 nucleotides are TGTGCTAGTGGTTTGCTGGGACAGGACCCCAGCTACACCTTC. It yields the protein CASGLLGQDPSYTF.

CDR3 DNA: TGTGCCAGCAGCTCGCCGCGGGGCCAGGAGACCCAGTACTTC. Protein sequence: CASSSPRGQETQYF. The chain carries TRBV7-2 and TRBJ2-5, with D possibly being TRBD2 (6 bases). The CDR3 is made up of 14 amino acids. The V and J ends lost 4 bases and 5 bases respectively, with 14 bases between them. Germline V gene lookup returns CDR1 SGHTA and CDR2 FQGNSA.

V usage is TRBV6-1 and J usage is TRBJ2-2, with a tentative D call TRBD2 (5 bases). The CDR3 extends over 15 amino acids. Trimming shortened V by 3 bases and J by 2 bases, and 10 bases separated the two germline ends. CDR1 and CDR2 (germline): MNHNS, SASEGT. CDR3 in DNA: TGTGCCAGCAGTGATTGGCCTAGCAACACCGGGGAGCTGTTTTTT. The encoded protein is CASSDWPSNTGELFF.

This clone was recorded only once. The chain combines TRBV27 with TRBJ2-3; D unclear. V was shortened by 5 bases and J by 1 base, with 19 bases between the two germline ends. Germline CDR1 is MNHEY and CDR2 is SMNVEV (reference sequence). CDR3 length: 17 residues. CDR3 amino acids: CASSPNAFGLGTDTQYF. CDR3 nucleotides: TGTGCCAGCAGTCCTAACGCTTTTGGGTTGGGCACAGATACGCAGTATTTT.

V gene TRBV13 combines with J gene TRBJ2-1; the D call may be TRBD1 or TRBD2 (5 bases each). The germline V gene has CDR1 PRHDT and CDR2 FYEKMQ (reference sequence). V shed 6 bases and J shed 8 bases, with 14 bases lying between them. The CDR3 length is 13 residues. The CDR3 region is CASSFFGADEQFF. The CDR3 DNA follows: TGTGCCAGCAGTTTCTTCGGGGCGGATGAGCAGTTCTTC.

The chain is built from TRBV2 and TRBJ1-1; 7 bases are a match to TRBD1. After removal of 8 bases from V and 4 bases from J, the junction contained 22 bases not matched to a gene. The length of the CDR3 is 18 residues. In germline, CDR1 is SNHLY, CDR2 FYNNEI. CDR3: CASLAVHHRGYKGTEAFF. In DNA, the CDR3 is TGTGCCAGCTTAGCGGTCCATCACAGGGGTTACAAGGGCACTGAAGCTTTCTTT.

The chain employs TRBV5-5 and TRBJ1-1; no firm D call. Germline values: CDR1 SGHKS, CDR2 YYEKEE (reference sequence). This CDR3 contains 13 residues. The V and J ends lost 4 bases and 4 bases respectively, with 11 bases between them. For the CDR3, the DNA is TGTGCCAGCAGCCCAGGTCCTTTCACTGAAGCTTTCTTT. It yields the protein CASSPGPFTEAFF.

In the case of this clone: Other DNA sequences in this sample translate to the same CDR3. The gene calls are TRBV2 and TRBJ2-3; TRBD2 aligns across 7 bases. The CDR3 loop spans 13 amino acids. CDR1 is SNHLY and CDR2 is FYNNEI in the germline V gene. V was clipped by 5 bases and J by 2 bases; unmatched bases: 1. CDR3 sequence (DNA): TGTGCCAGCAGTCGGGACTACACAGATACGCAGTATTTT. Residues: CASSRDYTDTQYF.

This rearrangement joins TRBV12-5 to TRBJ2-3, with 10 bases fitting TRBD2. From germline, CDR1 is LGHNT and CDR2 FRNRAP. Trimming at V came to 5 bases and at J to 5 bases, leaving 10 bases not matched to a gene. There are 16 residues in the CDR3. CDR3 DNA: TGTGCTAGTGGTCTATCAAAGCGGGGGGGCGTAGATACGCAGTATTTT. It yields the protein CASGLSKRGGVDTQYF.

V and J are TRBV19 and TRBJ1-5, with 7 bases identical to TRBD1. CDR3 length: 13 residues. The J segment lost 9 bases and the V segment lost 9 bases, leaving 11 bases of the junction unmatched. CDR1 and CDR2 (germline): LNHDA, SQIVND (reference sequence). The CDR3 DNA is TGTGCCAGCTCTGGGACAGTCATTTGGCCCCAGCATTTT. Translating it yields CASSGTVIWPQHF.

The CDR3 coding sequence is TGTGCCAGTCGGGCCCCCGGGACTAAAGAGACCCAGTACTTC. This translates into CASRAPGTKETQYF. The V gene is TRBV19, the J gene TRBJ2-5; 7 bases map to TRBD2. CDR1 is LNHDA and CDR2 is SQIVND in the germline V gene (reference sequence). The CDR3 spans 14 residues. Trimming removed 8 bases from V and 3 bases from J; junction bases left unmatched: 9.

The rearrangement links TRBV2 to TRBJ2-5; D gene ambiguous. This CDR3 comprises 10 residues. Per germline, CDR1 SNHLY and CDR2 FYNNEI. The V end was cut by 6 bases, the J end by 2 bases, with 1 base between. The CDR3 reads CASRQETQYF. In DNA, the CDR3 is TGTGCCAGCAGGCAAGAGACCCAGTACTTC.

CDR3 amino acids: CASSVGPGQGYNEQFF. CDR3 coding DNA: TGTGCCAGCAGCGTAGGCCCGGGACAGGGATACAATGAGCAGTTCTTC. V gene TRBV9 combines with J gene TRBJ2-1, with TRBD1 matching 9 bases. The CDR3 runs 16 residues. CDR1 and CDR2 from the germline V gene are SGDLS and YYNGEE. Unmatched junction bases numbered 5, after V lost 0 bases and J lost 4 bases.

CDR3 protein: CASSVGTGGGQPQHF. The CDR3 DNA sequence: TGTGCCAGCAGCGTAGGGACAGGGGGTGGTCAGCCCCAGCATTTT. The chain is built from TRBV9 and TRBJ1-5; 10 positions agree with TRBD1. CDR3 length equals 15 residues. Germline CDR1 and CDR2: SGDLS and YYNGEE. Germline trimming cut 0 bases from V and 6 bases from J; bases unmatched to any gene: 3.

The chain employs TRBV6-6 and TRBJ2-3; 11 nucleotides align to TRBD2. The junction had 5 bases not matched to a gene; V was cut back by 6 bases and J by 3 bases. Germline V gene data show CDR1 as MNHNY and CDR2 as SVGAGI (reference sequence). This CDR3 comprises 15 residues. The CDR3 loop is CASRKTSGATDTQYF. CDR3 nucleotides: TGTGCCAGCAGAAAGACTAGCGGGGCTACAGATACGCAGTATTTT.

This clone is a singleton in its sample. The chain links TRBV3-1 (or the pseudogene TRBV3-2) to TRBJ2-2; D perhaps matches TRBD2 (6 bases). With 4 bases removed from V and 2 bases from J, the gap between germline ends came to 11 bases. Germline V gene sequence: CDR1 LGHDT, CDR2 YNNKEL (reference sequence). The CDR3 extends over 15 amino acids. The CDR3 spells CASSRPAGNTGELFF. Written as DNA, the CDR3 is TGTGCCAGCAGCCGCCCAGCGGGTAACACCGGGGAGCTGTTTTTT.

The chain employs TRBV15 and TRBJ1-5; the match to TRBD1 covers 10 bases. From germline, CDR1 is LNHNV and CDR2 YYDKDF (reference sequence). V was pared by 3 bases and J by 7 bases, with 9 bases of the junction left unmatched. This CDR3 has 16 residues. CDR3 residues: CATSSPWDRGGQPQHF. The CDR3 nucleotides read TGTGCCACCAGCAGCCCATGGGACAGGGGAGGACAGCCCCAGCATTTT.

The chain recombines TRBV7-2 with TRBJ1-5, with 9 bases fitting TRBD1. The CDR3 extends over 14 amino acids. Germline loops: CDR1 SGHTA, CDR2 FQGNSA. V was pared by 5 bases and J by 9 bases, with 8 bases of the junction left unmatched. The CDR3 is CASSTDRGGRPQHF. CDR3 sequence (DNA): TGTGCCAGCAGCACGGACAGGGGCGGGAGGCCCCAGCATTTT.

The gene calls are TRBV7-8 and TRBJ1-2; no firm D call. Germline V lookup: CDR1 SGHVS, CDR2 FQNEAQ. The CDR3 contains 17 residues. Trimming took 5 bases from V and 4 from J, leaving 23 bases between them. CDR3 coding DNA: TGTGCCAGCAGCCCTAGGCTTATAGGGTACGGGATCTATGGCTACACCTTC. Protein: CASSPRLIGYGIYGYTF.

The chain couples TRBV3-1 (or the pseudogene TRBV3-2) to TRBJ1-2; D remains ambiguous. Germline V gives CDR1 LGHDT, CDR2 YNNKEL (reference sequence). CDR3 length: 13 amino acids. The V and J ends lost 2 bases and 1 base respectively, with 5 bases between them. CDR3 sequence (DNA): TGTGCCAGCAGCCAAAACGATAACTATGGCTACACCTTC. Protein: CASSQNDNYGYTF.

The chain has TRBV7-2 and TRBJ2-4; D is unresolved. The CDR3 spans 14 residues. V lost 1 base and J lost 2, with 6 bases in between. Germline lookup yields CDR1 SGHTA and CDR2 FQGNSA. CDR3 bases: TGTGCCAGCAGCTTAGAGGGAACCAAAAACATTCAGTACTTC. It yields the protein CASSLEGTKNIQYF.